A selection of T cell receptor beta chains follows, all from one sample in a study of metastatic and nonmetastatic thyroid tumors. TCRdb re-called the PCR reads via MiXCR. Of over 10,000 clones listed, under 25% were seen once; the top ten hold roughly three fifths. The sample consisted of blood. These receptor sequences come from a male donor with papillary thyroid cancer or a benign thyroid nodule (not recorded which). Some clones in this sample may be carry-over from other donors' samples. Each CDR3 is given with its conserved first and last residue. A D gene is named only where the DNA matches it firmly. Size values are once, few and many counts, or a class for expanded clones, and some rows have none.

J | V | size | D | DNA | CDR3
TRBJ2-3 | TRBV19 | few | TRBD1 | TGTGCCAGTTCGGGACAGGGTAGAGATACGCAGTATTTT | CASSGQGRDTQYF
TRBJ2-7 | TRBV28 | - | - | TGTGCCAGCAGTTTCCTGGGCGAGCAGTACTTC | CASSFLGEQYF
TRBJ2-2 | TRBV6-1 | - | - | TGTGCCAGCAGCGTGGGGCCGGGAGACACCGGGGAGCTGTTTTTT | CASSVGPGDTGELFF
TRBJ2-1 | TRBV6-1 | - | - | TGTGCCAGCAGTGAAGGACATAGGGAATCCGGGGAGCAGTTCTTC | CASSEGHRESGEQFF
TRBJ1-1 | TRBV4-1 | - | - | TGCGCCAGCAGCCAAGAGTGGGACAATCCGAACACTGAAGCTTTCTTT | CASSQEWDNPNTEAFF
TRBJ2-5 | TRBV6-1 | medium-sized | - | TGTGCCAGCAGTGAGGATCTGGGTGGGACCCAGTACTTC | CASSEDLGGTQYF
TRBJ2-7 | TRBV27 | - | - | TGTGCCAGCCGTAGCGGAAACTACGAGCAGTACTTC | CASRSGNYEQYF
TRBJ2-1 | TRBV30 | - | - | TGTGCCTGGACCCCTCCCGGCCGCAATGAGCAGTTCTTC | CAWTPPGRNEQFF
TRBJ2-3 | TRBV6-1 | - | TRBD2 | TGTGCCAGCGGAATGCGTGGCGGGAGCTCAGATACGCAGTATTTT | CASGMRGGSSDTQYF
TRBJ1-2 | TRBV20-1 | - | - | TGCAGTGCTAGAATAACGACAGATAACTATGGCTACACCTTC | CSARITTDNYGYTF
TRBJ1-5 | TRBV6-1 | - | - | TGTGCCAGCAGGATTCAGCGGAATCAGCCCCAGCATTTT | CASRIQRNQPQHF
TRBJ1-2 | TRBV27 | few | TRBD1 | TGTGCCAGCAGTCACCGGGACAGGGGCTATGGCTACACCTTC | CASSHRDRGYGYTF
TRBJ2-2 | TRBV11-2 | - | - | TGTGCCAGCAGCCGGAGGGGGAACACCGGGGAGCTGTTTTTT | CASSRRGNTGELFF
TRBJ1-3 | TRBV9 | - | - | TGTGCCAGCAGCGTTGAGGCGGGTACTGGAAACACCATATATTTT | CASSVEAGTGNTIYF
TRBJ2-2 | TRBV12-3/TRBV12-4 | few | - | TGTGCCAGCACCACACTAAGGGAGCTCACCACCGGGGAGCTGTTTTTT | CASTTLRELTTGELFF
TRBJ2-1 | TRBV20-1 | - | TRBD1 | TGCAGTGCCTTCCGGGACAGGGCCCCCTACAATGAGCAGTTCTTC | CSAFRDRAPYNEQFF
TRBJ2-7 | TRBV6-2/TRBV6-3 | medium-sized | TRBD1 | TGTGCCAGCAGCCCGAAGGGACAGGGAGACTCCTACGAGCAGTACTTC | CASSPKGQGDSYEQYF
TRBJ1-2 | TRBV7-9 | - | - | TGTGCCAGCAGCGTGACCGGGACGGAGAAGGGCTACACCTTC | CASSVTGTEKGYTF
TRBJ1-5 | TRBV15 | medium-sized | - | TGTGCCACCGGCAAAGAAGGCAATCAGCCCCAGCATTTT | CATGKEGNQPQHF
TRBJ2-7 | TRBV6-1 | - | - | TGTGCCAGCTCAGTAACAGTCTCCTACGAGCAGTACTTC | CASSVTVSYEQYF
TRBJ2-3 | TRBV15 | many | - | TGTGCCACCAGCAGTCTCGGGCGAGGCGACTCGGGCAGGAATACGCAGTATTTT | CATSSLGRGDSGRNTQYF
TRBJ2-5 | TRBV19 | - | - | TGTGCCACCTCGGTCGGGGGGCACGAGACCCAGTACTTC | CATSVGGHETQYF
TRBJ2-5 | TRBV28 | medium-sized | - | TGTGCCAGCAGTTCAGTCATGGAGACCCAGTACTTC | CASSSVMETQYF
TRBJ2-4 | TRBV4-2 | many | TRBD2 | TGTGCCAGCAGCAAAGAGGGACTAGAAAACATTCAGTACTTC | CASSKEGLENIQYF
TRBJ2-7 | TRBV7-2 | - | TRBD1 | TGTGCCAGCAGCAGGACAGGGGCCTACGAGCAGTACTTC | CASSRTGAYEQYF
TRBJ2-7 | TRBV6-1 | - | - | TGTGCCAGCAGCCGAGGACAAGGACCACCATACGAGCAGTACTTC | CASSRGQGPPYEQYF
TRBJ1-3 | TRBV7-3 | many | - | TGTGCCAGCAGCCTAACGGGCACCGCCGGCGGAAACACCATATATTTT | CASSLTGTAGGNTIYF
TRBJ1-2 | TRBV30 | - | - | TGTGCCTGGAGGGGATTAGACAGATATGGCTACACCTTC | CAWRGLDRYGYTF